The subject of this entry is one TCR beta chain. Germline-derived CDR1 and CDR2 are KGHDR and SFDVKD. Deletions cut 9 bases from V and 0 bases from J, with 6 bases between. This CDR3 comprises 12 residues. The sample belongs to a study of control samples from healthy donors and cancer patients. Generated by immunoSEQ multiplex PCR, the TCRdb table keeps only in-frame clones and is missing some. The repertoire holds 150,000 to 200,000 clones, with approximately 95% as singletons. The sequenced sample was blood. The chain couples TRBV24-1 to TRBJ2-3; D is possibly TRBD1 (6 bases). The sequence came from a man between 18 and 35 years old in good health. In nucleotides, the CDR3 is TGTGCCACCGGACAGAGCACAGATACGCAGTATTTT. Encoded protein: CATGQSTDTQYF.